The next 5 T cell receptor beta chains were all read from a single sample in a study of T cells in Graves' hyperthyroidism and ophthalmopathy. Using RNA transcripts as the source, TCR beta CDR3 regions were amplified. The TCR CDR3 was amplified in a first-round RT-PCR using the HTBI primer set. Each CDR3 protein is one row after TCRdb ran MiXCR on the multiplex PCR reads. The repertoire has fewer than 400,000 distinct CDR3 sequences, 16% of them found once; the top ten carry 33%. Sequencing was performed on blood. These receptors were collected from a man between 25 and 39 years old with Graves' hyperthyroidism.

The chain combines TRBV5-6 with TRBJ2-1, with 11 bases that match TRBD2. V trimming: 3 bases; J trimming: 5 bases; junction bases outside the gene matches: 4. The CDR3 is made up of 15 amino acids. Germline V gene sequence: CDR1 SGHDT, CDR2 YYEEEE. The CDR3 bases are TGTGCCAGCAGCTCTAAGACTAGCGGGAACAATGAGCAGTTCTTC. It yields the protein CASSSKTSGNNEQFF.

There are a few counts of this clonotype. V is TRBV5-1 and J is TRBJ1-5; 9 bases align to TRBD1. CDR3 length: 17 residues. Germline lookup yields CDR1 SGHRS and CDR2 YFSETQ. V trimming: 4 bases; J trimming: 0 bases; junction bases outside the gene matches: 8. DNA of the CDR3: TGCGCCAGCAGCCCCGGGACAGGGAGTTATAGCAATCAGCCCCAGCATTTT. Protein sequence: CASSPGTGSYSNQPQHF.

The table lists this clonotype with many counts. The chain joins TRBV7-9 to TRBJ2-5, with a possible D match to TRBD2 (6 bases). V was trimmed by 3 bases and J by 5 bases, leaving 10 bases between them. This CDR3 region has 13 residues. Looked up from germline, CDR1 is SEHNR and CDR2 is FQNEAQ (reference sequence). CDR3 protein: CASSLDYLETQYF. CDR3 sequence (DNA): TGTGCCAGCAGCTTGGACTATTTGGAGACCCAGTACTTC.

This sequence joins TRBV9 and TRBJ1-6; no reliable D call. The ends were cut back, 2 bases at V and 0 bases at J, with 6 bases in the middle. CDR1 and CDR2 (germline): SGDLS, YYNGEE. The CDR3 totals 15 residues. In DNA form, the CDR3 reads TGTGCCAGCAGCGTGGCAGGCTCCTATAATTCACCCCTCCACTTT. Protein: CASSVAGSYNSPLHF. The full variable domain, with the rest looked up from reference TRBV9 and TRBJ1-6, is DSGVTQTPKHLITATGQRVTLRCSPRSGDLSVYWYQQSLDQGLQFLIQYYNGEERAKGNILERFSAQQFPDLHSELNLSSLELGDSALYFCASSVAGSYNSPLHFGNGTRLTVT.

V and J are TRBV20-1 and TRBJ2-1; tentatively, D is TRBD1 (6 bases). This CDR3 contains 16 residues. The germline V gene encodes CDR1 DFQATT and CDR2 SNEGSKA (reference sequence). The V end lost 0 bases, the J end lost 0 bases, and 12 bases lay between the germline ends. This chain's CDR3 is CSARDFTGSSYNEQFF. The CDR3, as DNA: TGCAGTGCTAGAGACTTTACAGGGAGCTCCTACAATGAGCAGTTCTTC.